This T cell receptor (beta chain) came from a study of resident and recirculating memory T cells in vitiligo. The germline V and J ends were trimmed by 0 bases and 0 bases, with 6 bases remaining between them. Germline loops: CDR1 SGHDT, CDR2 YYEEEE. This CDR3 region has 14 residues. The assay was immunoSEQ multiplex PCR, and TCRdb's table has in-frame clones only and misses some. The repertoire has around 70,000 clones, approximately 90% of them found once; the top ten carry around 4.9%. In regard to this clone: Its antigen is unknown.

Whole-study findings and limits: Vitiligo lesions lacked a unique dominant clone, and clonality varied. TCR sequences were not conserved across biopsy sites or patients.

The source of this sequence is a male donor with vitiligo. Sequencing was done on a sample of blood. V gene TRBV5-6 combines with J gene TRBJ1-1; TRBD1 is a possible D gene (5 bases). CDR3 loop: CASSLVTVNTEAFF. CDR3 sequence (DNA): TGTGCCAGCAGCTTGGTGACAGTGAACACTGAAGCTTTCTTT. The complete variable domain, with remaining parts taken from reference TRBV5-6 and TRBJ1-1, reads DAGVTQSPTHLIKTRGQQVTLRCSPKSGHDTVSWYQQALGQGPQFIFQYYEEEERQRGNFPDRFSGHQFPNYSSELNVNALLLGDSALYLCASSLVTVNTEAFFGQGTRLTVV.